This entry concerns a single TCR beta chain. These data originate in a study of blood T cell repertoires in COVID-19. On the study more broadly: Samples came from the United States, Italy and Spain, spanning acute and convalescent COVID-19.

The CDR3 loop spans 15 amino acids. V lost 0 bases to trimming and J lost 1 base; unmatched junction nucleotides: 1. Germline assignment: CDR1 SGHTS and CDR2 YDEGEE. Methods used by the authors: Estimation of nucleated cell counts relied on the amplification of reference gene primers. Repertoires were generated with immunoSEQ multiplex PCR, while TCRdb's copy carries only in-frame clones and drops some. V, J and clone size are those of that table, while D and trimming were read from the DNA. Of around 270,000 clones in the sample, roughly 90% were seen once. The genes are TRBV5-8 and TRBJ1-1; 9 nucleotides agree with TRBD1. The TCR sequence derives from a man aged 40-55 years with acute or convalescent COVID-19. Sequencing was done on a sample of peripheral blood. The CDR3 reads CASSLGDRANTEAFF. The DNA of the CDR3 is TGTGCCAGCAGCTTGGGGGACAGGGCGAACACTGAAGCTTTCTTT.